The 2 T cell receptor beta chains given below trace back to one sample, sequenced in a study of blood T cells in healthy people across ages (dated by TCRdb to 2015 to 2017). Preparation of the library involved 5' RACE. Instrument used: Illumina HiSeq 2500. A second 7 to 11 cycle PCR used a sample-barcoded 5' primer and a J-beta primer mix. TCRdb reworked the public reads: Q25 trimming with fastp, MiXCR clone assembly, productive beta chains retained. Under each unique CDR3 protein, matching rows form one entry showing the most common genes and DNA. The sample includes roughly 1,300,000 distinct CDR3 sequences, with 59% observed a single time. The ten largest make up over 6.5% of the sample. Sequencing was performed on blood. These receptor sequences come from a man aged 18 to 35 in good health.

The DNA of the CDR3 is TGTGCCACCCAGAGAACCCCAGAGGGGGGCCCCCACACAGATACGCAGTATTTT. It specifies CATQRTPEGGPHTDTQYF. The genes are TRBV10-3 and TRBJ2-3; D may be TRBD1 or TRBD2 (6 bases each). This CDR3 has 18 residues. V was shortened by 10 bases and J by 2 bases, with 28 bases between the two germline ends. Per the germline V gene, CDR1 is ENHRY and CDR2 is SYGVKD.

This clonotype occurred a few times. The CDR3: CASSLASGNQPQHF. In DNA form, the CDR3 reads TGTGCCAGCAGCTTAGCCTCCGGAAATCAGCCCCAGCATTTT. This sequence joins TRBV7-9 and TRBJ1-5; D gene unclear. The ends were cut back, 0 bases at V and 4 bases at J, with 7 bases in the middle. Germline loops: CDR1 SEHNR, CDR2 FQNEAQ (reference sequence). The CDR3 runs to 14 residues.